One sample yielded the 27 T cell receptor beta chains listed below, sequenced in a study of T cell changes during pregnancy in multiple sclerosis. TCRdb's copy holds only in-frame clones and misses some; the assay was immunoSEQ multiplex PCR. Here the sample spans about 93,000 clones, approximately 92% being singletons. The source was peripheral blood, collected after pregnancy. These receptors originate from a female donor with multiple sclerosis, enrolled in a pregnancy study.

V usage is TRBV7-2 and J usage is TRBJ1-2; 7 bases map to TRBD1. The CDR3 runs 14 residues. The germline CDR1 and CDR2 sequences are SGHTA and FQGNSA. J lost 2 bases, V lost 3 bases, and 3 bases had no gene match. The CDR3 protein is CASSFTGQNYGYTF. The CDR3 nucleotides read TGTGCCAGCAGCTTTACGGGACAGAACTATGGCTACACCTTC.

The rearrangement links TRBV7-2 to TRBJ1-2, with D unclear. In germline, CDR1 is SGHTA, CDR2 FQGNSA. Trimming removed 4 bases at V and 2 bases at J, with 11 bases between. This CDR3 is built from 14 residues. The CDR3 is CASSSEGKNYGYTF. CDR3 DNA: TGTGCCAGCAGCTCCGAGGGAAAAAACTATGGCTACACCTTC.

The gene calls are TRBV12-2 and TRBJ1-2; the DNA was not used to check the table's D call, TRBD1. TRBV12-2 is annotated as a pseudogene. This CDR3 has 18 residues. The CDR3 is CASRLAGTGDGGCYGYTF. In nucleotides, the CDR3 is TGTGCAAGTCGCTTAGCCGGGACAGGGGACGGAGGGTGCTATGGCTACACCTTC.

This clone was detected only a few times. This chain links TRBV11-3 with TRBJ2-2, with 7 bases identical to TRBD1. The CDR3 consists of 14 residues. Unmatched junction bases numbered 8, after V lost 5 bases and J lost 8 bases. Germline V CDR1 and CDR2: SGHNT, YENEEA. CDR3 nucleotides: TGTGCCAGCAGCACTAGACAGGGCGAGGGGGAGCTGTTTTTT. Translating it yields CASSTRQGEGELFF.

The rearrangement joins TRBV5-1 to TRBJ1-4; TRBD1 agrees at 7 bases. The CDR3 is 14 amino acids. The germline gives CDR1 SGHRS, CDR2 YFSETQ. V dropped 6 bases and J dropped 1; count of bases not matched to a gene: 3. CDR3 region: CASTTGVTNEKLFF. For the CDR3, the DNA is TGCGCCAGCACCACAGGGGTAACTAATGAAAAACTGTTTTTT.

This clone has a single count. V and J are TRBV19 and TRBJ1-1, with 11 nucleotides matching TRBD1. The CDR3 runs 14 residues. The V gene end was trimmed by 10 bases and the J gene end by 3 bases; junction bases not matched to a gene: 7. Germline V gene sequence: CDR1 LNHDA, CDR2 SQIVND (reference sequence). CDR3 loop: CATSDRGLDTEAFF. In DNA form, the CDR3 reads TGTGCCACTTCGGACAGGGGGCTGGACACTGAAGCTTTCTTT.

The chain recombines TRBV2 with TRBJ2-7; maybe TRBD2 (5 bases). Per germline, CDR1 SNHLY and CDR2 FYNNEI. Trimming cost V 4 bases and J 4 bases, with 5 bases left between them. The CDR3 is made up of 11 amino acids. The CDR3 is CASSGEYEQYF. In nucleotides, the CDR3 is TGTGCCAGCAGTGGGGAGTACGAGCAGTACTTC.

This sequence joins TRBV19 and TRBJ2-2; 7 nucleotides align to TRBD1. CDR3 length: 16 amino acids. Trimming removed 7 bases from V and 1 base from J; junction bases left unmatched: 9. Germline V lookup: CDR1 LNHDA, CDR2 SQIVND (reference sequence). CDR3 region: CASTSLDRMNTGELFF. CDR3 coding DNA: TGTGCCAGTACCTCCCTGGACAGGATGAACACCGGGGAGCTGTTTTTT.

The chain uses TRBV2 and TRBJ1-4, with 8 bases lining up with TRBD1. This CDR3 is 13 amino acids long. Germline-derived CDR1 and CDR2 are SNHLY and FYNNEI. The ends lost 6 bases at V and 8 bases at J; junction bases unmatched: 5. The CDR3 nucleotides are TGTGCCAGCAGATTGGACAGGGCCGAAAAACTGTTTTTT. Its protein is CASRLDRAEKLFF.

The CDR3 nucleotides are TGTGCCAGCAGTTTGAGACAGGGGGGCACAACCCACAATGAGCAGTTCTTC. Translating it yields CASSLRQGGTTHNEQFF. The chain carries TRBV27 and TRBJ2-1; 9 nucleotides agree with TRBD1. The CDR3 runs to 17 residues. The trim removed 3 bases at V and 5 bases at J, leaving 11 bases unmatched. Germline V gene sequence: CDR1 MNHEY, CDR2 SMNVEV (reference sequence).

The chain joins TRBV30 to TRBJ2-7; 7 nucleotides agree with TRBD2. Trimming cost V 2 bases and J 6 bases; bases outside gene matches: 4. CDR3 size: 12 residues. Germline CDR1 is GTSNPN and CDR2 is SVGIG (reference sequence). CDR3 DNA: TGTGCCTGGAGTCAACTAGCGTTCGAGCAGTACTTC. Protein: CAWSQLAFEQYF.

V is TRBV29-1 and J is TRBJ2-5; TRBD1 matches 7 bases. The CDR3 contains 12 residues. CDR1 is SQVTM and CDR2 is ANQGSEA in the germline V gene. The V gene end was trimmed by 4 bases and the J gene end by 3 bases; junction bases not matched to a gene: 2. CDR3 in amino acids: CSVGGQKETQYF. The CDR3 DNA follows: TGCAGCGTTGGGGGACAGAAAGAGACCCAGTACTTC.

This clone has just one count. The V gene is TRBV19, the J gene TRBJ2-1, with D possibly TRBD2 on 5 matching bases. Germline loops: CDR1 LNHDA, CDR2 SQIVND (reference sequence). CDR3 length equals 15 residues. Deletions cut 3 bases from V and 1 base from J, with 10 bases between. The CDR3 DNA reads as TGTGCCAGTAGTATTCTGTCGGGATCCTACAATGAGCAGTTCTTC. Its translation is CASSILSGSYNEQFF.

This rearrangement joins TRBV27 to TRBJ2-4; D is ambiguous. V was cut by 4 bases and J by 0 bases, with 7 bases left in between. The CDR3 totals 14 residues. The germline V gene has CDR1 MNHEY and CDR2 SMNVEV (reference sequence). The CDR3 DNA reads as TGTGCCAGCAGTTCTGTACTAGCCAAAAACATTCAGTACTTC. It translates to CASSSVLAKNIQYF.

This chain joins TRBV7-7 and TRBJ1-1; possible D gene TRBD1, 5 bases. Germline V gives CDR1 SSHAT, CDR2 FNYEAQ (reference sequence). This CDR3 has 13 residues. V lost 5 bases and J lost 1, with 8 bases in between. The CDR3 region is CASSEQANTEAFF. CDR3 DNA sequence: TGTGCCAGCAGCGAACAGGCGAACACTGAAGCTTTCTTT.

The CDR3 region has the DNA TGTGCCAGCAGCTCCGACAGGGGGGGGACTGAAGCTTTCTTT. This translates into CASSSDRGGTEAFF. V and J are TRBV6-6 and TRBJ1-1, with 9 positions matching TRBD1. J was trimmed by 5 bases and V by 6 bases; bases with no gene match: 7. This CDR3 comprises 14 residues. The germline CDR1 and CDR2 sequences are MNHNY and SVGAGI (reference sequence).

The rearrangement uses TRBV29-1 and TRBJ1-1; the D is unclear. The germline V gene has CDR1 SQVTM and CDR2 ANQGSEA. CDR3 size: 17 residues. V gave up 1 base and J gave up 1 base, with 19 bases separating them. In nucleotides, the CDR3 is TGCAGCGTTGAAGCTGAGGGTAGGGAGCTTTCGAACACTGAAGCTTTCTTT. It encodes CSVEAEGRELSNTEAFF.

The chain recombines TRBV27 with TRBJ1-4; 7 nucleotides agree with TRBD1. V shed 1 base, J shed 3 bases, and the junction held 8 bases outside the gene matches. This CDR3 contains 17 residues. Looked up from germline, CDR1 is MNHEY and CDR2 is SMNVEV (reference sequence). CDR3 residues: CASSLLKGTAPNEKLFF. As DNA, the CDR3 is TGTGCCAGCAGTTTATTAAAGGGGACAGCTCCTAATGAAAAACTGTTTTTT.

To note about this clone: Other DNA sequences within the sample encode an identical CDR3. The chain has TRBV7-9 and TRBJ1-5; 8 bases map to TRBD1. From germline, CDR1 is SEHNR and CDR2 FQNEAQ (reference sequence). The CDR3 loop spans 14 amino acids. V lost 5 bases and J lost 4; bases outside the gene matches: 4. Written as DNA, the CDR3 is TGTGCCAGCAGCCGGACAGGGTCTAATCAGCCCCAGCATTTT. This gives the protein CASSRTGSNQPQHF.

The chain links TRBV6-1 to TRBJ1-3, with D possibly being TRBD1 (6 bases). The CDR3 has 14 residues. The germline V and J ends were trimmed by 4 bases and 2 bases, with 9 bases remaining between them. In germline, CDR1 is MNHNS, CDR2 SASEGT. For the CDR3, the DNA is TGTGCCAGCAGTGTCTCAGGGGCTGGAAACACCATATATTTT. It specifies CASSVSGAGNTIYF.

V is TRBV19 and J is TRBJ2-5; TRBD1 matches at 9 bases. The CDR3 loop spans 14 amino acids. Germline-derived CDR1 and CDR2 are LNHDA and SQIVND (reference sequence). J was trimmed by 5 bases and V by 5 bases; bases with no gene match: 6. CDR3 amino acids: CASSDRGFGETQYF. CDR3 nucleotide sequence: TGTGCCAGTAGTGACAGGGGGTTCGGTGAGACCCAGTACTTC.

The genes are TRBV12-5 and TRBJ1-6; 8 bases line up with TRBD1. The ends lost 2 bases at V and 10 bases at J; junction bases unmatched: 10. Germline V CDR1 and CDR2: LGHNT, FRNRAP. The CDR3 spans 16 residues. The CDR3 is CASGLTRGQGISPLHF. The CDR3 DNA is TGTGCTAGTGGTTTGACTCGCGGACAGGGTATCTCACCCCTCCACTTT.

This clone was counted only a few times. The chain joins TRBV4-1 to TRBJ1-1, with 7 bases lining up with TRBD1. CDR3 length equals 13 residues. V gave up 3 bases and J gave up 3 bases; unmatched junction bases: 1. Germline V lookup: CDR1 MGHRA, CDR2 YSYEKL. The CDR3: CASSQQGDTEAFF. Here the CDR3 DNA reads TGCGCCAGCAGCCAGCAGGGGGACACTGAAGCTTTCTTT.

The rearrangement links TRBV2 to TRBJ2-3, with 10 positions matching TRBD2. The CDR3 consists of 15 residues. From germline, CDR1 is SNHLY and CDR2 FYNNEI. Trimming at V came to 5 bases and at J to 0 bases, leaving 2 bases not matched to a gene. CDR3 DNA: TGTGCCAGCAGTTGGACTAGCGGTAGCACAGATACGCAGTATTTT. This sequence encodes CASSWTSGSTDTQYF.

The chain combines TRBV5-6 with TRBJ1-1, with D unclear. V was shortened by 3 bases and J by 6 bases, with 18 bases between the two germline ends. Germline CDR1 and CDR2: SGHDT and YYEEEE. CDR3 size: 15 residues. CDR3 region: CASSWVIGDSAEAFF. The DNA of the CDR3 is TGTGCCAGCAGCTGGGTAATAGGAGATAGCGCTGAAGCTTTCTTT.

This clone was found once. The chain combines TRBV5-4 with TRBJ2-7; a possible D gene is TRBD2 (5 bases). The CDR3 contains 14 residues. The V end was cut by 3 bases, the J end by 1 base, with 11 bases between. CDR1 and CDR2 (germline): SGHNT, YYREEE (reference sequence). The CDR3 sequence is CASSSDTGSYEQYF. The DNA for the CDR3 is TGTGCCAGCAGCTCCGACACGGGGTCCTACGAGCAGTACTTC.

The chain employs TRBV19 and TRBJ2-7, with D tentatively TRBD1 (5 bases). The CDR3 is 13 residues long. Germline CDR1 reads LNHDA; CDR2 reads SQIVND (reference sequence). Trimming took off 5 bases at V and 5 bases at J, with 13 bases between the two ends. CDR3 coding DNA: TGTGCCAGTAGTGAAGGGGTGTTAGACGAGCAGTACTTC. This encodes CASSEGVLDEQYF. The full variable domain, its missing parts supplied by reference TRBV19 and TRBJ2-7, is DGGITQSPKYLFRKEGQNVTLSCEQNLNHDAMYWYRQDPGQGLRLIYYSQIVNDFQKGDIAEGYSVSREKKESFPLTVTSAQKNPTAFYLCASSEGVLDEQYFGPGTRLTVT.